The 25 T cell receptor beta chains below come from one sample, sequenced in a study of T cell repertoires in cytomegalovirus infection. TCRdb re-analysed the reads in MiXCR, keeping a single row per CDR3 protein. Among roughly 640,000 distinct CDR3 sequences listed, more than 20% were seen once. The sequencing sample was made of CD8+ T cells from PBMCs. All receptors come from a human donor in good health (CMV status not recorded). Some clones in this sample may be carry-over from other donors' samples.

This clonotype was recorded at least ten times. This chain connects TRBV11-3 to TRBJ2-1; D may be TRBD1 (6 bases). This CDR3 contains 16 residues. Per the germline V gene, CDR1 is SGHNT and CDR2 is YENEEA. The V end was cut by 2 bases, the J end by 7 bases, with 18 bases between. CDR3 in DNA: TGTGCCAGCAGCTTATCCCAGCAGCTAAGGGGGAATGAGCAGTTCTTC. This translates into CASSLSQQLRGNEQFF.

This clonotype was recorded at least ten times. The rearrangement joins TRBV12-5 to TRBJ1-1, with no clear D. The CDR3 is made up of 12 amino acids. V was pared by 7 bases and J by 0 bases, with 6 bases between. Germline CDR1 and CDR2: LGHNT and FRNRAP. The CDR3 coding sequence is TGTGCTAGTGATCGGCTGAACACTGAAGCTTTCTTT. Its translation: CASDRLNTEAFF.

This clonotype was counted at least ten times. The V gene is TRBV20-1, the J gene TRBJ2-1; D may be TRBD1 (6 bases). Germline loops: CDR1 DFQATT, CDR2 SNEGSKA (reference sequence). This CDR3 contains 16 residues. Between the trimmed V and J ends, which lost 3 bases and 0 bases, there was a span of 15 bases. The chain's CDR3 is CSARAQGRSSYNEQFF. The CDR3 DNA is TGCAGTGCTAGGGCACAGGGAAGGTCCTCCTACAATGAGCAGTTCTTC.

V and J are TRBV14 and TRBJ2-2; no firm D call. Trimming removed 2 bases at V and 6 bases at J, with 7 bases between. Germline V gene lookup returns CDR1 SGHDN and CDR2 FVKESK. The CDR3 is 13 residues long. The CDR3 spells CASSQFRAGELFF. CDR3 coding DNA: TGTGCCAGCAGCCAATTTCGAGCCGGGGAGCTGTTTTTT.

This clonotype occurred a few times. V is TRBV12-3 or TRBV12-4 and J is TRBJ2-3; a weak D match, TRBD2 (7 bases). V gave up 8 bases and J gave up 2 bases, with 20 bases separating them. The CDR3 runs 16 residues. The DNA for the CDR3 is TGTGCCAGCCCTCCGCGGCGGGGGCGAAACACAGATACGCAGTATTTT. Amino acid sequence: CASPPRRGRNTDTQYF.

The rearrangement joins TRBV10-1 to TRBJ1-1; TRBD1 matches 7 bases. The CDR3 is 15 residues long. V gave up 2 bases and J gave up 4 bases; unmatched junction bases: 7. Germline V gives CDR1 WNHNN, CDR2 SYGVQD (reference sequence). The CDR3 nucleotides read TGCGCCAGCAGTGAGATAGGGGGCGCCGGCACTGAAGCTTTCTTT. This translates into CASSEIGGAGTEAFF.

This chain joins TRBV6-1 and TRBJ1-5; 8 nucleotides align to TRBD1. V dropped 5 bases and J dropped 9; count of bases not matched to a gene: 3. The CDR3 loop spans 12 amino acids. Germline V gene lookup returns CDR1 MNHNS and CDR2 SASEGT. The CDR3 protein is CASSTQGVPQHF. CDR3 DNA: TGTGCCAGCAGTACACAGGGGGTGCCCCAGCATTTT.

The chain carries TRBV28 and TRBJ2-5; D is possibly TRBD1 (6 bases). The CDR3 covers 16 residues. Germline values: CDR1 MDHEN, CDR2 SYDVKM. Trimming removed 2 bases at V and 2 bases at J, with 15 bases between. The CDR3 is CASSLRSGAVQETQYF. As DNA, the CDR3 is TGTGCCAGCAGTTTAAGGTCAGGGGCCGTACAAGAGACCCAGTACTTC.

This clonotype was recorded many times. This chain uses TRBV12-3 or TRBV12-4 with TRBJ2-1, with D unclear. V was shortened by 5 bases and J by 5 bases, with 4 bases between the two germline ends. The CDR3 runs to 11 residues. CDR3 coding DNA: TGTGCCAGCAGTGAGGACAATGAGCAGTTCTTC. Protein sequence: CASSEDNEQFF.

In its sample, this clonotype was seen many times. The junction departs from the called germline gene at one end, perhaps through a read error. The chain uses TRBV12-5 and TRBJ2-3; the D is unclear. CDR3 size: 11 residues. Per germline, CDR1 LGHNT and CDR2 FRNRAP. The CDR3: CASGLVQPENF. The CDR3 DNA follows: TGTGCTAGTGGTTTGGTACAACCGGAAAATTTT.

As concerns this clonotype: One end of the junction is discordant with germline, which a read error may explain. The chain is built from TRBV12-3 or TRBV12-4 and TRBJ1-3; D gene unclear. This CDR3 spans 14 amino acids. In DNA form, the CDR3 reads TGTGCCAGCAGTTTCACCAGCTCTGGAAACACCATATGTTTT. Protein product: CASSFTSSGNTICF.

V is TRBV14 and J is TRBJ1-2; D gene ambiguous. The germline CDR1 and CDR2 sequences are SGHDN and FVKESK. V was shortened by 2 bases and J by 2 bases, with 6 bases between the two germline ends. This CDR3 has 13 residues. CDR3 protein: CASSQQRNYGYTF. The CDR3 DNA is TGTGCCAGCAGCCAACAAAGGAACTATGGCTACACCTTC.

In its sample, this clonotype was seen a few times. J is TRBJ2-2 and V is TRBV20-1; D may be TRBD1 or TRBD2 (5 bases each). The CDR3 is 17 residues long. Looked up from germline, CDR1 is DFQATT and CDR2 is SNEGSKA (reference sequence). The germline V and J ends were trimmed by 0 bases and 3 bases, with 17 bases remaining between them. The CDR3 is CSARDESRERYTGELFF. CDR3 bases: TGCAGTGCTAGAGATGAAAGCAGGGAGCGATACACCGGGGAGCTGTTTTTT.

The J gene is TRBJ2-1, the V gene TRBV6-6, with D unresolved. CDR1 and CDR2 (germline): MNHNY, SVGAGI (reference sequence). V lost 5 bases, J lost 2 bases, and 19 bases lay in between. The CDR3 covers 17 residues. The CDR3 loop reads CASSPSAPQRPYNEQFF. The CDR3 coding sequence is TGTGCCAGCAGTCCCTCCGCCCCGCAGCGTCCCTACAATGAGCAGTTCTTC.

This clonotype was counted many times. The CDR3 DNA reads TGTGCCAGCAGCTTAGGAGGAGTCCGGGTGGAGACCCAGTACTTC. As protein: CASSLGGVRVETQYF. The chain is built from TRBV11-1 and TRBJ2-5; D unclear. The V end was cut by 1 base, the J end by 5 bases, with 14 bases between. This CDR3 region has 15 residues. Germline V gene lookup returns CDR1 SGHAT and CDR2 FQDESV (reference sequence).

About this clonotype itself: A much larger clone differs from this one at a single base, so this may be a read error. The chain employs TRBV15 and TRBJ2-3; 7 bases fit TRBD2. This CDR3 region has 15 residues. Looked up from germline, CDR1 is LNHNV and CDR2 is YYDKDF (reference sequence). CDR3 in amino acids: CATSRGEGDTGTQYF. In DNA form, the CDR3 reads TGTGCCACCAGCAGAGGGGAGGGAGACACAGGTACGCAGTATTTT.

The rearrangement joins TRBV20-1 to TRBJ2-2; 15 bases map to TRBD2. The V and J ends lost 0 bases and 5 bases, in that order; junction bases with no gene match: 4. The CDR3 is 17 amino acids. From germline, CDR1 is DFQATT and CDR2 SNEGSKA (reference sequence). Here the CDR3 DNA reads TGCAGTGCTAGAGATGGACTAGCGGGGGGGTGGACCGGGGAGCTGTTTTTT. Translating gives CSARDGLAGGWTGELFF.

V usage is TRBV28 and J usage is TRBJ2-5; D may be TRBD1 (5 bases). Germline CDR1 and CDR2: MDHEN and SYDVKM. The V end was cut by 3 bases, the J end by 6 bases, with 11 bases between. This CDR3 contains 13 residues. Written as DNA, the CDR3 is TGTGCCAGCAGTTTCCTGGGGCGTCAGACCCAGTACTTC. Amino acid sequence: CASSFLGRQTQYF.

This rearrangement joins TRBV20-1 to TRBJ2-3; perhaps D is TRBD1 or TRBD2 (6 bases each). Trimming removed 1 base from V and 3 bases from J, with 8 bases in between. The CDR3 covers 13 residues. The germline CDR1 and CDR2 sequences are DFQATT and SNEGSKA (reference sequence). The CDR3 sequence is CSARGGATDTQYF. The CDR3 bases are TGCAGTGCTAGAGGGGGGGCGACAGATACGCAGTATTTT.

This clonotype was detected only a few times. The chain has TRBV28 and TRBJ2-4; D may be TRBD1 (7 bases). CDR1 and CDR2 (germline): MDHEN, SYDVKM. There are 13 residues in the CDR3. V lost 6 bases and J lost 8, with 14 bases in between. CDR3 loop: CASSLRGEDIQYF. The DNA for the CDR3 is TGTGCCAGCAGCCTCAGGGGGGAGGACATTCAGTACTTC.

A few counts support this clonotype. The CDR3 is CATSRDRGFSLGYNEQFF. CDR3 in DNA: TGTGCCACCAGCAGAGATCGCGGGTTCTCACTAGGCTACAATGAGCAGTTCTTC. V and J are TRBV15 and TRBJ2-1, with a tentative D call TRBD2 (5 bases). Trimming shortened V by 0 bases and J by 3 bases, and 18 bases separated the two germline ends. This CDR3 is built from 18 residues. Germline assignment: CDR1 LNHNV and CDR2 YYDKDF (reference sequence).

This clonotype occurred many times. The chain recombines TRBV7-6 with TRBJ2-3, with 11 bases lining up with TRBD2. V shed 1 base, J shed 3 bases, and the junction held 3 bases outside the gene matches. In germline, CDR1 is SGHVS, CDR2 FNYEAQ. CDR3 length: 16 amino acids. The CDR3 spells CASSLELAGETDTQYF. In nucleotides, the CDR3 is TGTGCCAGCAGCTTAGAACTAGCGGGGGAGACAGATACGCAGTATTTT.

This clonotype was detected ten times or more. The CDR3 DNA is TGTGCCAGCAGCTCGATATATGACAACATTGGCACAGATACGCAGTATTTT. Its protein is CASSSIYDNIGTDTQYF. The rearrangement links TRBV7-8 to TRBJ2-3; D remains unclear. CDR1 SGHVS and CDR2 FQNEAQ come from the germline V gene. The CDR3 consists of 17 residues. Trimming took 4 bases from V and 1 from J, leaving 18 bases between them.

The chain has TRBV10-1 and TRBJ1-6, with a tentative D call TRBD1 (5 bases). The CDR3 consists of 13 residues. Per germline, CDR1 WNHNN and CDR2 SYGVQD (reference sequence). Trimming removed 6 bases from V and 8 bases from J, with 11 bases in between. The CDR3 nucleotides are TGCGCCAGCAGCTATGGGACCGATTCACCCCTCCACTTT. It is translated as CASSYGTDSPLHF.

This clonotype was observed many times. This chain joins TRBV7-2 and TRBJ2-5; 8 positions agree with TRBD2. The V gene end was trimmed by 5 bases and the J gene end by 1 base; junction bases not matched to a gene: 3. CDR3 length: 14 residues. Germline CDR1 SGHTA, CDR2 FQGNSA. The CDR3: CASSRGTSQETQYF. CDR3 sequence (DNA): TGTGCCAGCAGCCGTGGGACTAGCCAAGAGACCCAGTACTTC.